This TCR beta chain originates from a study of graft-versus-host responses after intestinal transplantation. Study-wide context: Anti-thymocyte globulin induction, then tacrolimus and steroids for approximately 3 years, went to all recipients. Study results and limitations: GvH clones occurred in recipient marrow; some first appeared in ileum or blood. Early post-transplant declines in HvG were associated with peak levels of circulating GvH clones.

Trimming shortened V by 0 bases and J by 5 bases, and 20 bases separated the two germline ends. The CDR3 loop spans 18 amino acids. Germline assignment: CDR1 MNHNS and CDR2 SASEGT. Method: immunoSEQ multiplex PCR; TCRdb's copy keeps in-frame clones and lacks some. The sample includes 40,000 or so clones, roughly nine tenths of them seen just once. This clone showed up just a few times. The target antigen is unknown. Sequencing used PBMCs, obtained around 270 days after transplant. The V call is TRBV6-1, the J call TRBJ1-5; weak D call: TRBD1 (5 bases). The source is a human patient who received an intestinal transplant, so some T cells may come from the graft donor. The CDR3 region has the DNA TGTGCCAGCAGTGAAGCACTGGCTGGTTCGTGGGGCTATCAGCCCCAGCATTTT. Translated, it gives CASSEALAGSWGYQPQHF.